This T cell receptor (beta chain) was sequenced for a study of blood T cells in healthy people across ages. Overall study: Researchers report that template switching captured about one barcoded beta molecule per two T cells.

Trimming cost V 7 bases and J 6 bases; bases outside gene matches: 15. CDR3 length: 18 residues. As for this clonotype: Its antigen is as yet unknown.

Points from the study as a whole: It was the long-lived donors that had more naive CD4+ cells and higher diversity than aged donors. Donor CMV status was unknown, possibly confounding expanded clonotype changes.

Combining a sample-barcoded 5' primer with a J-beta primer mix, a second PCR ran for about 7 to 11 cycles. In TCRdb, the 5' RACE reads were re-called with MiXCR into one record per CDR3 protein. The repertoire holds 1.5 million to 1.9 million distinct CDR3 sequences, with roughly two fifths as singletons. The receptor was derived from a woman between 18 and 29 years old in good health. The specimen was blood. This chain joins TRBV12-3 or TRBV12-4 and TRBJ2-3; 14 nucleotides line up with TRBD2. This chain's CDR3 is CASKKGLAGGPAGDTQYF. DNA of the CDR3: TGTGCCAGCAAAAAAGGACTAGCGGGGGGACCTGCGGGTGATACGCAGTATTTT.